These 26 T cell receptor beta chains were sequenced from one sample in a study of CD8 T cells in ankylosing spondylitis. TCRdb ran MiXCR on the 5' RACE reads and lists one entry per CDR3 protein. The sample lists some 29,000 distinct CDR3 sequences; 7.2% were seen once. Sequenced input: blood, either unsorted or a sorted T cell fraction (not recorded which). These receptor sequences come from a male donor with ankylosing spondylitis or in good health (not recorded which).

Many counts were recorded for this clonotype. This chain joins TRBV6-1 and TRBJ2-3; D possibly uses TRBD1 or TRBD2 (5 bases each). Per the germline V gene, CDR1 is MNHNS and CDR2 is SASEGT. V was clipped by 10 bases and J by 1 base, with 15 bases between them. The CDR3 sequence is 14 residues long. CDR3: CATLYPGRTDTQYF. In nucleotides, the CDR3 is TGTGCCACCCTTTATCCGGGGCGCACAGATACGCAGTATTTT.

This clonotype was counted many times. The chain links TRBV12-3 or TRBV12-4 to TRBJ1-5, with D maybe TRBD1 (6 bases). The CDR3 runs to 13 residues. With 6 bases removed from V and 6 bases from J, the gap between germline ends came to 12 bases. DNA for the CDR3: TGTGCCAGCAGCAAAACACAGGGTCAGCCCCAGCATTTT. It encodes CASSKTQGQPQHF.

This clonotype was counted ten times or more. The V call is TRBV11-3, the J call TRBJ1-1; 7 bases fit TRBD1. V trimming: 1 base; J trimming: 9 bases; junction bases outside the gene matches: 8. The CDR3 totals 14 residues. The V gene's germline CDR1 is SGHNT and CDR2 YENEEA. The CDR3, as DNA: TGTGCCAGCAGCTTAGGACAGGGTGTGGGTAAAGCTTTCTTT. Protein: CASSLGQGVGKAFF.

This clonotype has just a few counts. The chain couples TRBV5-5 to TRBJ2-3, with a tentative D call TRBD1 (5 bases). The germline V gene encodes CDR1 SGHKS and CDR2 YYEKEE (reference sequence). The CDR3 consists of 15 residues. Trimming left V 4 bases short and J 4 bases short, with 16 bases between. CDR3 sequence reads: CASSPGHVPPDTQYF. Written as DNA, the CDR3 is TGTGCCAGCAGCCCCGGACACGTTCCCCCAGATACGCAGTATTTT. The full variable domain, with the rest looked up from reference TRBV5-5 and TRBJ2-3, is DAGVTQSPTHLIKTRGQQVTLRCSPISGHKSVSWYQQVLGQGPQFIFQYYEKEERGRGNFPDRFSARQFPNYSSELNVNALLLGDSALYLCASSPGHVPPDTQYFGPGTRLTVL.

The chain recombines TRBV24-1 with TRBJ2-1; the D gene is possibly TRBD2 (6 bases). V lost 5 bases, J lost 5 bases, and 15 bases lay in between. The CDR3 has 15 residues. Per germline, CDR1 KGHDR and CDR2 SFDVKD. DNA for the CDR3: TGTGCCACCAGTGCCCTGGGCGGGGACCACAATGAGCAGTTCTTC. Its protein product is CATSALGGDHNEQFF.

This clonotype was counted ten times or more. V is TRBV12-3 or TRBV12-4 and J is TRBJ2-1; 9 bases are a match to TRBD2. The V and J ends lost 6 bases and 9 bases, in that order; junction bases with no gene match: 12. The CDR3 contains 15 residues. In DNA, the CDR3 is TGTGCCAGCAGAGCGACTGGCGGGAGGGCCAGTGAGCAGTTCTTC. It is translated as CASRATGGRASEQFF.

In this sample, this clonotype turned up many times. The chain couples TRBV20-1 to TRBJ1-1; D is uncertain. Germline CDR1 reads DFQATT; CDR2 reads SNEGSKA (reference sequence). The V and J ends lost 3 bases and 4 bases respectively, with 18 bases between them. CDR3 length equals 15 residues. The CDR3 DNA reads TGCAGTGCTAGTGATGTGGGATCCTCATCCACTGAAGCTTTCTTT. Translating gives CSASDVGSSSTEAFF.

This clonotype was picked up many times. As DNA, the CDR3 is TGCAGTGCTGGGACTAGCGGGAGAACCTACGAGCAGTACTTC. Translated, it gives CSAGTSGRTYEQYF. The chain carries TRBV20-1 and TRBJ2-7; 14 nucleotides line up with TRBD2. In germline, CDR1 is DFQATT, CDR2 SNEGSKA (reference sequence). The CDR3 covers 14 residues. V trimming: 5 bases; J trimming: 2 bases; junction bases outside the gene matches: 2.

In its sample, this clonotype was seen a few times. The chain uses TRBV28 and TRBJ2-1, with D unresolved. V was cut by 3 bases and J by 4 bases, with 10 bases left in between. The V gene's germline CDR1 is MDHEN and CDR2 SYDVKM. CDR3 length equals 14 residues. The CDR3 DNA is TGTGCCAGCAGTTTCCTAGATTCTTACAATGAGCAGTTCTTC. The encoded protein is CASSFLDSYNEQFF.

The chain uses TRBV6-4 and TRBJ1-1, with D hard to call. The CDR3 consists of 11 residues. Germline CDR1 is MRHNA and CDR2 is SNTAGT. Trimming cost V 5 bases and J 2 bases, with 3 bases left between them. This CDR3 is CASSHNTEAFF. CDR3 sequence (DNA): TGTGCCAGCAGTCACAACACTGAAGCTTTCTTT.

In this sample, this clonotype turned up many times. The chain uses TRBV28 and TRBJ2-2; D gene unclear. Germline V gene lookup returns CDR1 MDHEN and CDR2 SYDVKM. There are 18 residues in the CDR3. V was trimmed by 5 bases and J by 1 base, leaving 20 bases between them. Written as DNA, the CDR3 is TGTGCCAGCAGTCCATGGGCCCTATCGGGTATGAACACCGGGGAGCTGTTTTTT. Its protein product is CASSPWALSGMNTGELFF.

In this sample, this clonotype turned up many times. The genes are TRBV20-1 and TRBJ2-4; TRBD2 aligns across 8 bases. The CDR3 has 14 amino acids. The germline CDR1 and CDR2 sequences are DFQATT and SNEGSKA (reference sequence). J lost 6 bases, V lost 6 bases, and 10 bases had no gene match. CDR3 coding DNA: TGCAGTGCGAAGAAAGCGGGAGCGGTAAACATTCAGTACTTC. Translated, it gives CSAKKAGAVNIQYF.

This clonotype was counted many times. The chain links TRBV10-3 to TRBJ2-2, with TRBD2 as a possible D gene (5 bases). CDR1 is ENHRY and CDR2 is SYGVKD in the germline V gene. Between the trimmed V and J ends, which lost 5 bases and 0 bases, there was a span of 7 bases. The CDR3 length is 14 residues. CDR3 nucleotides: TGTGCCATCAGTTTAGCGCCGAACACCGGGGAGCTGTTTTTT. It is translated as CAISLAPNTGELFF.

This clonotype came up many times. V gene TRBV10-3 combines with J gene TRBJ2-3, with TRBD1 matching 10 bases. Germline V CDR1 and CDR2: ENHRY, SYGVKD. Germline trimming cut 9 bases from V and 3 bases from J; bases unmatched to any gene: 9. The CDR3 has 15 amino acids. The CDR3 nucleotides are TGTGCCATTCGTCGAGGGGGACAGGGGACAGATACGCAGTATTTT. Amino acids: CAIRRGGQGTDTQYF.

This clonotype was counted only a few times. The genes are TRBV20-1 and TRBJ1-5; D remains unclear. Germline V gives CDR1 DFQATT, CDR2 SNEGSKA (reference sequence). CDR3 length: 13 amino acids. V was pared by 0 bases and J by 5 bases, with 8 bases between. The CDR3 is CSARDFPDQPQHF. The CDR3 DNA reads TGCAGTGCTAGAGATTTTCCCGATCAGCCCCAGCATTTT.

A few counts support this clonotype. The chain is built from TRBV7-2 and TRBJ1-6, with D hard to call. V lost 5 bases and J 10 bases, leaving 9 bases between the germline ends. This CDR3 spans 12 amino acids. Germline CDR1 is SGHTA and CDR2 is FQGNSA. CDR3 nucleotides: TGTGCCAGCAGCCCCCTCGAGTCACCCCTCCACTTT. As protein: CASSPLESPLHF.

This clonotype appeared a few times. This rearrangement joins TRBV18 to TRBJ2-1, with 9 bases lining up with TRBD2. CDR1 and CDR2 from the germline V gene are KGHSH and LQKENI. V lost 3 bases and J lost 4; bases outside the gene matches: 13. This CDR3 is built from 18 residues. The CDR3 DNA follows: TGTGCCAGCTCACCGAGGAAGACTAGCGGAGTTGAGTACAATGAGCAGTTCTTC. Amino acids: CASSPRKTSGVEYNEQFF.

This clonotype was picked up many times. This chain joins TRBV14 and TRBJ1-1; D not resolved. Trimming left V 4 bases short and J 9 bases short, with 12 bases between. Germline values: CDR1 SGHDN, CDR2 FVKESK. CDR3 size: 12 residues. CDR3 sequence (DNA): TGTGCCAGCAGCCGCTCGGGTCCCCAAGCTTTCTTT. Translation gives CASSRSGPQAFF.

This clonotype showed up many times. V and J are TRBV10-3 and TRBJ2-5; 9 bases are a match to TRBD2. Germline lookup yields CDR1 ENHRY and CDR2 SYGVKD. The length of the CDR3 is 14 residues. With V trimmed by 4 bases and J by 5 bases, 5 bases remained unmatched. The CDR3 spells CAISVAGGMETQYF. CDR3 bases: TGTGCCATCAGTGTTGCGGGAGGGATGGAGACCCAGTACTTC.

This clonotype was observed at least ten times. The CDR3 is CASSQGQSYEQYF. CDR3 bases: TGTGCCAGCAGTCAGGGACAGTCCTACGAGCAGTACTTC. The rearrangement links TRBV12-3 or TRBV12-4 to TRBJ2-7; TRBD1 aligns across 7 bases. This CDR3 has 13 amino acids. Trimming at V came to 5 bases and at J to 1 base, leaving 2 bases not matched to a gene.

The sample holds many counts of this clonotype. The chain is built from TRBV5-1 and TRBJ2-7; D gene ambiguous. The CDR3 length is 11 residues. Germline V gives CDR1 SGHRS, CDR2 YFSETQ. V was cut by 3 bases and J by 4 bases, with 5 bases left in between. CDR3 sequence reads: CASSYGYEQYF. The CDR3 region has the DNA TGCGCCAGCAGCTACGGGTACGAGCAGTACTTC.

The table lists this clonotype with many counts. The V gene is TRBV10-3, the J gene TRBJ1-6; no reliable D call. CDR3 length equals 13 residues. The germline V and J ends were trimmed by 6 bases and 8 bases, with 11 bases remaining between them. The germline CDR1 and CDR2 sequences are ENHRY and SYGVKD. In DNA form, the CDR3 reads TGTGCCATCAGGGATCGGGAGGATTCACCCCTCCACTTT. Amino acids: CAIRDREDSPLHF.

This clonotype came up many times. The rearrangement joins TRBV5-1 to TRBJ1-2; D remains ambiguous. Trimming pared 2 bases from V and 4 bases from J, leaving 6 bases between. The CDR3 sequence is 12 residues long. Germline V gene lookup returns CDR1 SGHRS and CDR2 YFSETQ. The CDR3, as DNA: TGCGCCAGCAGCTTAGGCAGCTATGGCTACACCTTC. As protein: CASSLGSYGYTF.

The chain carries TRBV20-1 and TRBJ1-5; D is undetermined. The V end lost 0 bases, the J end lost 0 bases, and 15 bases lay between the germline ends. The CDR3 sequence is 17 residues long. Germline V gene data show CDR1 as DFQATT and CDR2 as SNEGSKA (reference sequence). This CDR3 reads CSARDSGRSNSNQPQHF. The CDR3 DNA reads TGCAGTGCTAGAGATAGTGGCCGAAGTAATAGCAATCAGCCCCAGCATTTT.

The chain combines TRBV2 with TRBJ1-2, with a possible D match to TRBD1 (6 bases). V shed 6 bases and J shed 4 bases, with 12 bases lying between them. CDR3 length: 13 residues. In germline, CDR1 is SNHLY, CDR2 FYNNEI. The CDR3 spells CASSRQASYGYTF. The DNA of the CDR3 is TGTGCCAGCAGCCGACAGGCGTCCTATGGCTACACCTTC.

This clonotype was counted at least ten times. This chain connects TRBV5-1 to TRBJ1-1, with TRBD1 matching over 7 bases. The germline V gene encodes CDR1 SGHRS and CDR2 YFSETQ. The length of the CDR3 is 14 residues. The V segment lost 1 base and the J segment 4 bases; nucleotides outside the gene matches: 4. Here the CDR3 reads CASSLRGLGTEAFF. As DNA, the CDR3 is TGCGCCAGCAGCTTGAGGGGGCTTGGCACTGAAGCTTTCTTT.